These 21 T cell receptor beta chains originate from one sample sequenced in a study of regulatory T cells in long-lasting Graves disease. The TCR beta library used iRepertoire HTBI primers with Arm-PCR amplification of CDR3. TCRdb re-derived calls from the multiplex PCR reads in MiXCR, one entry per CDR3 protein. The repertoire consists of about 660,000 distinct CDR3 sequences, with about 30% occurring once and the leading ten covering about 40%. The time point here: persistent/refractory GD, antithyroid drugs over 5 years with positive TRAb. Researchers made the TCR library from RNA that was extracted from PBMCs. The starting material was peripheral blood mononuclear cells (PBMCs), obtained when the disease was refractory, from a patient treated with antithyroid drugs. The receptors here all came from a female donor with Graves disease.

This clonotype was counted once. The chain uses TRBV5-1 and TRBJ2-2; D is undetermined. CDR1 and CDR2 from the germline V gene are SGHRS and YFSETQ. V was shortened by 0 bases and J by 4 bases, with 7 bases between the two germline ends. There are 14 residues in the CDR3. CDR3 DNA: TGCGCCAGCAGCTTGGAGAGGTTCACCGGGGAGCTGTTTTTT. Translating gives CASSLERFTGELFF. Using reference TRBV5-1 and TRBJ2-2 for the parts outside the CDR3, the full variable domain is KAGVTQTPRYLIKTRGQQVTLSCSPISGHRSVSWYQQTPGQGLQFLFEYFSETQRNKGNFPGRFSGRQFSNSRSEMNVSTLELGDSALYLCASSLERFTGELFFGEGSRLTVL.

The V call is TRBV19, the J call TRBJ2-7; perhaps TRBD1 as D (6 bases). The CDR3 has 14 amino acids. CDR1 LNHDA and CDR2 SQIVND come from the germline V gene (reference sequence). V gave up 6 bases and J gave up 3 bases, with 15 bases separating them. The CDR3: CASSMGQEIYEQYF. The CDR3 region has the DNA TGTGCCAGTAGCATGGGACAAGAAATCTACGAGCAGTACTTC.

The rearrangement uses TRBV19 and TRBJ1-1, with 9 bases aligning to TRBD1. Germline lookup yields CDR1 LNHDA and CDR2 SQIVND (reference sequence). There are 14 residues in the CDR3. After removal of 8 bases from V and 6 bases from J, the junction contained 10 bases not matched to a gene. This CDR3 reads CASGLTGGLPEAFF. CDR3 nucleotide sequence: TGTGCCAGTGGGTTGACAGGGGGACTCCCTGAAGCTTTCTTT.

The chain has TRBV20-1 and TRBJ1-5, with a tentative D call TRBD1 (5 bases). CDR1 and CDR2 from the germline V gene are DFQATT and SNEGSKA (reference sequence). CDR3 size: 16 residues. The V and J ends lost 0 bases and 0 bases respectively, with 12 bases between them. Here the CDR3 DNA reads TGCAGTGCTAGAGATCAGGAAGGGGTTAGCAATCAGCCCCAGCATTTT. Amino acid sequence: CSARDQEGVSNQPQHF.

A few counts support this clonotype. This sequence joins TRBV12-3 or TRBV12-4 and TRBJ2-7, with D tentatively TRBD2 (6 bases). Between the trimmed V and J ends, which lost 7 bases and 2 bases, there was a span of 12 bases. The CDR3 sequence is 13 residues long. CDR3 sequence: CASKVGLAYEQYF. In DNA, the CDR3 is TGTGCCAGCAAGGTGGGACTCGCCTACGAGCAGTACTTC.

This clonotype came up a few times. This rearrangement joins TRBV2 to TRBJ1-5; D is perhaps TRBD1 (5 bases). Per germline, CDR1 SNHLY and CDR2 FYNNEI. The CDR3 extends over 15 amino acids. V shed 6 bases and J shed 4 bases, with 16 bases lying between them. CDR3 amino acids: CASRDLRGANQPQHF. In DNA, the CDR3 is TGTGCCAGCAGGGATCTTAGGGGAGCAAATCAGCCCCAGCATTTT.

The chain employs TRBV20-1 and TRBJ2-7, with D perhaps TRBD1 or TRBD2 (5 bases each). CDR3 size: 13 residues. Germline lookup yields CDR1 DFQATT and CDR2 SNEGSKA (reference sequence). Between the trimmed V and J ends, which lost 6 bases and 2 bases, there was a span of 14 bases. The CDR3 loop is CSAERVGAYEQYF. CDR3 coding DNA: TGCAGTGCGGAGAGAGTGGGGGCCTACGAGCAGTACTTC.

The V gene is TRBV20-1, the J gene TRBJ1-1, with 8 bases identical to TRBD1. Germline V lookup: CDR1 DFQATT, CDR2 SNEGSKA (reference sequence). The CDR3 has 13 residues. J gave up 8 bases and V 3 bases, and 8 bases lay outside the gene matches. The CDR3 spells CSASQGAITEAFF. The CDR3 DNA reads TGCAGTGCTAGTCAGGGGGCTATCACGGAAGCTTTCTTT.

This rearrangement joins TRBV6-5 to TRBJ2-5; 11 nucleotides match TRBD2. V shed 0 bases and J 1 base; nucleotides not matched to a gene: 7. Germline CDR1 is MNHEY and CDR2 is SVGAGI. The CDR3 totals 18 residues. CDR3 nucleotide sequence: TGTGCCAGCAGTTACTCGAGGGGGACTAGCGGATCCCAAGAGACCCAGTACTTC. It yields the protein CASSYSRGTSGSQETQYF.

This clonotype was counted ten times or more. CDR3 region: CASSFSRGQVYGYTF. DNA for the CDR3: TGTGCCAGCAGTTTTTCCCGAGGACAGGTCTATGGCTACACCTTC. The chain is built from TRBV12-3 or TRBV12-4 and TRBJ1-2, with 7 bases identical to TRBD1. After removal of 3 bases from V and 4 bases from J, the junction contained 8 bases not matched to a gene. This CDR3 is built from 15 residues.

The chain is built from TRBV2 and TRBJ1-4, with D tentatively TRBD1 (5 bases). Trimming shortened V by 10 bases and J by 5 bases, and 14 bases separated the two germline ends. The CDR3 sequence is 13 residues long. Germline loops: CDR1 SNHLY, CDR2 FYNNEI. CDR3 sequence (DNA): TGTGCCACCCGGGGGGTAGGGAATGAAAAACTGTTTTTT. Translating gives CATRGVGNEKLFF.

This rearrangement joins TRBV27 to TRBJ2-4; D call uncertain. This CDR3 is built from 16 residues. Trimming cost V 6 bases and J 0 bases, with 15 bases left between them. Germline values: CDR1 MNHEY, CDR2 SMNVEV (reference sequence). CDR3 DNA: TGTGCCAGCAGCCCAAACTTGAGACTAGCCAAAAACATTCAGTACTTC. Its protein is CASSPNLRLAKNIQYF.

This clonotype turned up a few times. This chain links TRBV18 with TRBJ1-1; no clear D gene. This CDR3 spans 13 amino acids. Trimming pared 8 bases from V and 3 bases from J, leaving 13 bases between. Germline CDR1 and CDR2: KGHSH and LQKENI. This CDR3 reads CASLPRRDTEAFF. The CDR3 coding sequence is TGTGCCAGCCTTCCCCGCCGGGACACTGAAGCTTTCTTT. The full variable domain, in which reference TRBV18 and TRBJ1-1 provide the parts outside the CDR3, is NAGVMQNPRHLVRRRGQEARLRCSPMKGHSHVYWYRQLPEEGLKFMVYLQKENIIDESGMPKERFSAEFPKEGPSILRIQQVVRGDSAAYFCASLPRRDTEAFFGQGTRLTVV.

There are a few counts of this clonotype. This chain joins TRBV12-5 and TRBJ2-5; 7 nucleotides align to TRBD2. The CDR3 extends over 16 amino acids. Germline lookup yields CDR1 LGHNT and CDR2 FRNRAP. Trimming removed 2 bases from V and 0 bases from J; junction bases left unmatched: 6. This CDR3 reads CASGLLPSGYQETQYF. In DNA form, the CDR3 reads TGTGCTAGTGGTTTGCTACCTAGCGGATACCAAGAGACCCAGTACTTC.

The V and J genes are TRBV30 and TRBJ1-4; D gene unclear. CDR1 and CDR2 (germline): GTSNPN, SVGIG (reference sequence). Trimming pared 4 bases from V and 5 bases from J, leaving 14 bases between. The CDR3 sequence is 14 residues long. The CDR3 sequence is CAWMHDTNNEKLFF. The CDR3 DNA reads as TGTGCCTGGATGCACGACACGAACAATGAAAAACTGTTTTTT. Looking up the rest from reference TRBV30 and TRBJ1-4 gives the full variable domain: SQTIHQWPATLVQPVGSPLSLECTVEGTSNPNLYWYRQAAGRGLQLLFYSVGIGQISSEVPQNLSASRPQDRQFILSSKKLLLSDSGFYLCAWMHDTNNEKLFFGSGTQLSVL.

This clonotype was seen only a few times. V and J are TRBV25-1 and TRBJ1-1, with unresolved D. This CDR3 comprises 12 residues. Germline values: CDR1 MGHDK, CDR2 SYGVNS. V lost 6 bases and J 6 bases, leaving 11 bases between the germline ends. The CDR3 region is CASRPEGAEAFF. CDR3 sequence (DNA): TGTGCCAGCAGGCCCGAGGGCGCTGAAGCTTTCTTT.

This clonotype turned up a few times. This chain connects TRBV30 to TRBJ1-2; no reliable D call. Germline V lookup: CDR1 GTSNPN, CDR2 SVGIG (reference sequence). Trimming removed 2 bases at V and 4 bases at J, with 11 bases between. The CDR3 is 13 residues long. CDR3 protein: CAWSPASGYGYTF. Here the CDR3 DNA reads TGTGCCTGGAGTCCCGCCTCTGGCTATGGCTACACCTTC.

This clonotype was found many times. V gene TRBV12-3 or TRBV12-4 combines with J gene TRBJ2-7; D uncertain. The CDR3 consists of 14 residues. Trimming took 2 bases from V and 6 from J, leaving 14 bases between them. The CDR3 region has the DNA TGTGCCAGCAGTTTACTCCTGACTGCCAGCGAGCAGTACTTC. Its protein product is CASSLLLTASEQYF.

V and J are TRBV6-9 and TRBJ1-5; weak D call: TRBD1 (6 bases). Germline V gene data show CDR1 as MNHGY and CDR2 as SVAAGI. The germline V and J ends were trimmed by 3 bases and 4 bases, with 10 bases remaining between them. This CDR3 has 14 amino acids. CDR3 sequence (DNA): TGTGCCAGCAGTTACAGGACAGATAATCAGCCCCAGCATTTT. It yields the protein CASSYRTDNQPQHF.

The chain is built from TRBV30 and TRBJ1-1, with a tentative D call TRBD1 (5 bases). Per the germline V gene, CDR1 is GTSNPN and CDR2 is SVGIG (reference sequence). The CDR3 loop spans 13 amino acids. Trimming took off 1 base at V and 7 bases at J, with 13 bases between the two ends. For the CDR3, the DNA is TGTGCCTGGAGTGACCGACCCGGGGGTGAAGCTTTCTTT. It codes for CAWSDRPGGEAFF.

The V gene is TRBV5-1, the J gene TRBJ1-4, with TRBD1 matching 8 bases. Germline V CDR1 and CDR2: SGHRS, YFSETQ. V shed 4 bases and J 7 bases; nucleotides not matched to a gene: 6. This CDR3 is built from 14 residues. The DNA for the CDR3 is TGCGCCAGCAGCATCGGACAGGGCGCTGAAAAACTGTTTTTT. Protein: CASSIGQGAEKLFF.